These 19 T cell receptor beta chains were sequenced from one sample in a study of breast tumors, draining lymph nodes, adjacent tissues. Axillary draining lymph nodes of breast cancer patients supplied the node samples. TCRdb analysed the multiplex PCR reads with MiXCR anew, one entry per CDR3 protein. This sample has 250,000 or so distinct CDR3 sequences, with about 33% found just once. Specimen: axillary lymph node tissue. The receptors were gathered from a female donor with breast cancer. Some clones in this sample may be carry-over from other donors' samples.

This chain links TRBV4-1 with TRBJ1-5; 7 bases are a match to TRBD1. V shed 4 bases, J shed 14 bases, and the junction held 17 bases outside the gene matches. Germline-derived CDR1 and CDR2 are MGHRA and YSYEKL. This CDR3 has 15 residues. This CDR3 reads CASSPRGGGSSYEHF. The CDR3 nucleotides are TGCGCCAGCAGCCCCAGGGGGGGCGGATCTAGCTACGAGCATTTT.

This clonotype occurred many times. A much larger clone lies one base from this, so it may be a read error. J is TRBJ2-3 and V is TRBV9; 7 bases match TRBD2. The germline CDR1 and CDR2 sequences are SGDLS and YYNGEE. Losses at the gene ends were 1 base for V and 4 bases for J; bases not matched to a gene: 9. The CDR3 runs 16 residues. CDR3 nucleotide sequence: TGTGCCAGCAGCGTACTATCCACCACTAGCGCAGATACGCAGTATTTT. Its translation: CASSVLSTTSADTQYF.

Remarks on this clonotype: This could be a read error, since a much larger clone is one nucleotide away. The chain carries TRBV7-3 and TRBJ2-1; no reliable D call. This CDR3 is 13 amino acids long. The germline gives CDR1 SGHTA, CDR2 FQGTGA. The DNA for the CDR3 is TGTGCCAGCAGCTCCTCAGTCTACGATGAGCAGTTCTTC. It encodes CASSSSVYDEQFF.

This clonotype was recorded once. The chain carries TRBV7-3 and TRBJ2-2, with 12 bases matching TRBD2. Germline values: CDR1 SGHTA, CDR2 FQGTGA. Trimming at V came to 2 bases and at J to 4 bases, leaving 2 bases not matched to a gene. This CDR3 spans 16 amino acids. CDR3 sequence reads: CASSLEGLAGTGELFF. The CDR3, as DNA: TGTGCCAGCAGCTTAGAGGGACTAGCGGGCACCGGGGAGCTGTTTTTT.

Only one count was recorded for this clonotype. This chain links TRBV29-1 with TRBJ2-3; D might be TRBD1 or TRBD2, each matching 5 bases. The CDR3 covers 12 residues. Germline V gene sequence: CDR1 SQVTM, CDR2 ANQGSEA. This chain's CDR3 is CSGRDGTDTQYF. The CDR3 region has the DNA TGCAGTGGACGGGACGGGACAGATACGCAGTATTTT.

This clonotype has ten or more counts. This chain connects TRBV11-1 to TRBJ2-5; possibly TRBD1 or TRBD2 for D (7 bases each). CDR1 and CDR2 from the germline V gene are SGHAT and FQDESV (reference sequence). The CDR3 runs to 13 residues. Trimming pared 8 bases from V and 4 bases from J, leaving 14 bases between. CDR3 amino acids: CASGRGQTETQYF. The DNA of the CDR3 is TGTGCCAGCGGGAGGGGGCAAACAGAGACCCAGTACTTC.

In regard to this clonotype: Being one base from a much bigger clone, this may be a read error. The chain is built from TRBV19 and TRBJ2-7; D may be TRBD2 (5 bases). The V gene's germline CDR1 is LNHDA and CDR2 SQIVND (reference sequence). V was pared by 4 bases and J by 7 bases, with 23 bases between. CDR3 length: 16 residues. This CDR3 is CASSRPTPEGPAEQYF. For the CDR3, the DNA is TGTGCCAGTAGTAGACCTACCCCCGAGGGCCCAGCAGAGCAGTACTTC.

Comment on this clonotype: A much larger clone differs from this one at a single base, so this may be a read error. The CDR3 DNA follows: TGTGCCAGCAGTTTTTCGTGGACCGGAACCTACGAGCAGTGCTTC. It encodes CASSFSWTGTYEQCF. V usage is TRBV7-2 and J usage is TRBJ2-7; D not resolved. Germline CDR1 reads SGHTA; CDR2 reads FQGNSA. The CDR3 spans 15 residues.

Ten or more counts support this clonotype. The chain combines TRBV15 with TRBJ2-7, with TRBD2 as a possible D gene (6 bases). V shed 1 base and J shed 7 bases, with 11 bases lying between them. This CDR3 contains 13 residues. The germline gives CDR1 LNHNV, CDR2 YYDKDF (reference sequence). The CDR3 region has the DNA TGTGCCACCAGCAGAGGTCTCCGGGAGGAGCAGTACTTC. This encodes CATSRGLREEQYF.

About this clonotype itself: A much larger clone differs by one base, so this may be a read error. The conserved phenylalanine or tryptophan is not found at the CDR3 terminus, so this likely reflects a read error. The chain combines TRBV5-1 with TRBJ2-7, with TRBD1 identical over 9 bases. The V gene end was trimmed by 2 bases and the J gene end by 3 bases; junction bases not matched to a gene: 3. This CDR3 is 14 amino acids long. The V gene's germline CDR1 is SGHRS and CDR2 YFSETQ. The CDR3, as DNA: TGCGCCAGCAGCTTACAGGGGGCGGACTACGAGCAGTACCTC. Translating gives CASSLQGADYEQYL.

In this sample, this clonotype turned up many times. V gene TRBV12-3 or TRBV12-4 combines with J gene TRBJ2-1, with 8 nucleotides matching TRBD2. V gave up 6 bases and J gave up 4 bases; unmatched junction bases: 8. The CDR3 totals 15 residues. The CDR3 coding sequence is TGTGCCAGCAGCTGGAGCGGGGGCAATTACAATGAGCAGTTCTTC. Its protein product is CASSWSGGNYNEQFF.

A remark on this clonotype: Since a much larger clone is just one base distant, this may be a read error. The chain recombines TRBV6-2 or TRBV6-3 with TRBJ1-2; D ambiguous. Germline assignment: CDR1 MNHEY and CDR2 SVGEGT. This CDR3 spans 12 amino acids. The CDR3, as DNA: TGTGCCGGCAGTTACAAGGCCTATGGCTACACCTTC. Translating gives CAGSYKAYGYTF.

V usage is TRBV19 and J usage is TRBJ1-1; D is ambiguous. The V and J ends lost 10 bases and 3 bases respectively, with 12 bases between them. CDR1 LNHDA and CDR2 SQIVND come from the germline V gene (reference sequence). The CDR3 runs 12 residues. The CDR3 is CATKGVYTEAFF. CDR3 in DNA: TGTGCCACTAAGGGAGTTTACACTGAAGCTTTCTTT.

This chain connects TRBV24-1 to TRBJ2-3, with 8 nucleotides matching TRBD2. The germline gives CDR1 KGHDR, CDR2 SFDVKD. The length of the CDR3 is 14 residues. V gave up 7 bases and J gave up 0 bases; unmatched junction bases: 2. CDR3 in amino acids: CATSGGVSTDTQYF. DNA for the CDR3: TGTGCCACCAGCGGGGGGGTTAGCACAGATACGCAGTATTTT.

On this clonotype itself: Just one base apart from a much larger clone, this may be a read error. This sequence joins TRBV7-9 and TRBJ1-2, with D possibly TRBD1 on 5 matching bases. The CDR3 spans 15 residues. From germline, CDR1 is SEHNR and CDR2 FQNEAQ (reference sequence). This chain's CDR3 is CASSLQGHQNYGYPF. In nucleotides, the CDR3 is TGTGCCAGCAGCTTACAAGGACACCAAAACTATGGCTACCCCTTC. The full variable domain, its missing parts supplied by reference TRBV7-9 and TRBJ1-2, is DTGVSQNPRHKITKRGQNVTFRCDPISEHNRLYWYRQTLGQGPEFLTYFQNEAQLEKSRLLSDRFSAERPKGSFSTLEIQRTEQGDSAMYLCASSLQGHQNYGYPFGSGTRLTVV.

A word on this clonotype: Being one base from a much bigger clone, this may be a read error. The chain carries TRBV5-6 and TRBJ2-7; TRBD1 is a possible D gene (5 bases). V shed 4 bases and J shed 2 bases, with 16 bases lying between them. Germline V gene data show CDR1 as SGHDT and CDR2 as YYEEEE. The CDR3 spans 15 residues. Here the CDR3 reads CASSPPRARPYEQYF. The CDR3 DNA is TGTGCCAGCAGCCCCCCCAGGGCGCGCCCCTACGAGCAGTACTTC.

In regard to this clonotype: A much larger clone differs by one base, so this may be a read error. Because the CDR3 is missing its conserved closing phenylalanine or tryptophan, this is likely a read error. The chain is built from TRBV12-3 or TRBV12-4 and TRBJ1-2; 9 bases agree with TRBD1. Trimming took 4 bases from V and 0 from J; bases not matched to a gene: 9. CDR3 length: 17 residues. CDR3 nucleotide sequence: TGTGCCAGCAGTTCCGGGGACAGGGTACTAGCTAACTATGGCTACACCCTC. Protein: CASSSGDRVLANYGYTL.

Details on this clonotype: A much more abundant neighbour one base away suggests this may be a read error. The rearrangement joins TRBV7-2 to TRBJ2-7; 8 nucleotides align to TRBD2. The CDR3 covers 15 residues. Germline V gene data show CDR1 as SGHTA and CDR2 as FQGNSA. Here the CDR3 DNA reads TGTGCCAGCAGCATACGGGGGGGGTATGACTACGAGCAGCACTTC. Translated: CASSIRGGYDYEQHF.

This clonotype turned up a few times. J is TRBJ1-5 and V is TRBV6-2 or TRBV6-3, with TRBD1 matching over 7 bases. Trimming at V came to 4 bases and at J to 4 bases, leaving 10 bases not matched to a gene. This CDR3 has 16 amino acids. The V gene's germline CDR1 is MNHEY and CDR2 SVGEGT. The CDR3 sequence: CASSSIQGSLNQPQHF. In nucleotides, the CDR3 is TGTGCCAGCAGTTCTATACAGGGGTCCCTTAATCAGCCCCAGCATTTT.